What follows is one TCR beta chain and its context. This specimen comes from a study of blood T cell repertoires in COVID-19. Looking at the study overall: PBMCs, B-cell-depleted T cells, or T cells were the source of the cDNA or gDNA that made up the material.

Those who participated ranged in age from roughly 18 to 90 years and resided in 20 to 25 US areas. Participant-reported clinical history was the basis for cohort assignment. Symptom resolution, clearance, or two negative PCRs marked donors in Cohort 3 as recovered. With 5 bases clipped from V and 5 bases from J, the junction kept 9 bases outside the gene matches. Germline V gene sequence: CDR1 SGHAT, CDR2 FQNNGV. The CDR3 runs 16 residues. Only in-frame clones appear in the TCRdb table, and some are missing; sequencing was by immunoSEQ multiplex PCR. The sample shows 200,000 to 250,000 clones, roughly four fifths of them seen only once.

The receptor comes from a man between 60 and 75 years old who had recovered from COVID-19. Source material: PBMCs or T cells enriched from blood (not recorded which). The chain couples TRBV11-2 to TRBJ1-4; 9 bases align to TRBD1. The CDR3 bases are TGTGCCAGCAGCACGGAAGGGGACAGGGCGAATGAAAAACTGTTTTTT. Translation gives CASSTEGDRANEKLFF.